These 18 T cell receptor beta chains originate from one sample sequenced in a study of cytomegalovirus exposure and HLA in healthy donors (dated by TCRdb to about 2017). The library was generated by the immunoSEQ multiplex PCR assay. For the multiplex PCR, a mixture combining 60 forward primers for TCR Vbeta segments and 13 reverse primers for TCR Jbeta segments was used. TCRdb provides this immuneACCESS table in a form limited to in-frame rearrangements. Some clones are lacking; in checked studies, under half of them reflect an unresolved V gene, and why the rest are absent is not known. The sample contains 150,000 to 200,000 clones, 79% of them found a single time. The ten most abundant clones make up about 2.5% of the sample. Specimen: PBMCs. These receptor sequences come from a woman between 50 and 59 years old in good health and CMV-seronegative.

This sequence joins TRBV11-2 and TRBJ2-7; D might be TRBD2 (6 bases). The germline CDR1 and CDR2 sequences are SGHAT and FQNNGV. V lost 8 bases, J lost 7 bases, and 18 bases lay in between. The CDR3 runs 13 residues. The CDR3 loop reads CASGLGGSREQYF. CDR3 nucleotides: TGTGCCAGCGGGTTGGGGGGTTCGAGGGAGCAGTACTTC. The variable domain in full, with the rest retrieved from reference TRBV11-2 and TRBJ2-7, is EAGVAQSPRYKIIEKRQSVAFWCNPISGHATLYWYQQILGQGPKLLIQFQNNGVVDDSQLPKDRFSAERLKGVDSTLKIQPAKLEDSAVYLCASGLGGSREQYFGPGTRLTVT.

This clone was counted only a few times. This chain connects TRBV6-1 to TRBJ2-7, with TRBD1 matching 8 bases. CDR3 length: 15 residues. In germline, CDR1 is MNHNS, CDR2 SASEGT. Trimming at V came to 1 base and at J to 9 bases, leaving 11 bases not matched to a gene. CDR3 residues: CASSEGRTGPYGQYF. As DNA, the CDR3 is TGTGCCAGCAGTGAAGGGAGGACAGGGCCTTATGGGCAGTACTTC.

This clone was detected only a few times. V is TRBV7-6 and J is TRBJ2-3, with D unclear. CDR1 SGHVS and CDR2 FNYEAQ come from the germline V gene. This CDR3 region has 11 residues. Trimming removed 4 bases from V and 5 bases from J, with 4 bases in between. The CDR3 loop reads CASSSLDTQYF. DNA for the CDR3: TGTGCCAGCAGCTCTCTAGATACGCAGTATTTT.

The CDR3 spells CASSLVASDVETQYF. CDR3 in DNA: TGCGCCAGCAGCTTGGTGGCTAGTGATGTTGAGACCCAGTACTTC. The gene calls are TRBV5-1 and TRBJ2-5; D gene unclear. The CDR3 spans 15 residues. The V gene lost 0 bases and the J gene lost 5 bases, with 14 bases spanning the gap. The germline gives CDR1 SGHRS, CDR2 YFSETQ.

The chain is built from TRBV10-2 and TRBJ1-5, with D unresolved. The length of the CDR3 is 15 residues. With 6 bases removed from V and 0 bases from J, the gap between germline ends came to 12 bases. Looked up from germline, CDR1 is WSHSY and CDR2 is SAAADI. CDR3 protein: CASREGRVSNQPQHF. DNA of the CDR3: TGCGCCAGCAGGGAAGGGCGGGTTAGCAATCAGCCCCAGCATTTT.

The V gene is TRBV10-3, the J gene TRBJ1-2; TRBD1 matches 10 bases. J gave up 4 bases and V 10 bases, and 12 bases lay outside the gene matches. Germline CDR1 is ENHRY and CDR2 is SYGVKD. This CDR3 region has 15 residues. The CDR3 sequence: CATNIKTGGFYGYTF. The CDR3 region has the DNA TGTGCCACGAACATTAAGACAGGGGGCTTCTATGGCTACACCTTC.

Points on this clone: A junction boundary mismatches the germline segment, possibly from a read error. The chain recombines TRBV27 with TRBJ2-6; 8 bases match TRBD1. Germline CDR1 reads MNHEY; CDR2 reads SMNVEV (reference sequence). The CDR3 runs to 19 residues. The CDR3, as DNA: TGTGCCAGCAGCCTATGGCCCCCGACAGGGGTCTCTGGGGCCAACGTCCTAACTTTC. Encoded protein: CASSLWPPTGVSGANVLTF.

CDR3: CASSSGQGNEKLFF. The DNA for the CDR3 is TGTGCCAGCAGCTCCGGACAGGGGAATGAAAAACTGTTTTTT. V gene TRBV7-9 combines with J gene TRBJ1-4; 9 bases are shared with TRBD1. The CDR3 contains 14 residues. CDR1 is SEHNR and CDR2 is FQNEAQ in the germline V gene (reference sequence). J was trimmed by 5 bases and V by 4 bases; bases with no gene match: 2.

This clone was seen more than once but under ten times. The chain couples TRBV5-1 to TRBJ1-4; D gene unclear. Trimming removed 0 bases at V and 8 bases at J, with 14 bases between. The CDR3 is 15 residues long. CDR1 SGHRS and CDR2 YFSETQ come from the germline V gene. In DNA, the CDR3 is TGCGCCAGCAGCTTGGATTTGGGGAGTGGCGAAAAACTGTTTTTT. Translating it yields CASSLDLGSGEKLFF.

The sample holds a few counts of this clone. The chain combines TRBV11-3 with TRBJ2-5; 7 bases fit TRBD2. The V gene's germline CDR1 is SGHNT and CDR2 YENEEA. J was trimmed by 4 bases and V by 5 bases; bases with no gene match: 10. CDR3 length: 15 amino acids. CDR3 sequence: CASSPSAGRGETQYF. Here the CDR3 DNA reads TGTGCCAGCAGCCCCAGCGCAGGGAGGGGAGAGACCCAGTACTTC.

V is TRBV7-2 and J is TRBJ2-6; 8 positions agree with TRBD2. V lost 1 base to trimming and J lost 3 bases; unmatched junction nucleotides: 5. The V gene's germline CDR1 is SGHTA and CDR2 FQGNSA. CDR3 size: 17 residues. This CDR3 is CASSLGAGAFGANVLTF. The CDR3, as DNA: TGTGCCAGCAGCTTAGGAGCGGGGGCGTTTGGGGCCAACGTCCTGACTTTC.

V is TRBV13 and J is TRBJ1-2; 7 nucleotides agree with TRBD1. The germline CDR1 and CDR2 sequences are PRHDT and FYEKMQ (reference sequence). The V segment lost 6 bases and the J segment 2 bases; nucleotides outside the gene matches: 9. This CDR3 region has 15 residues. The CDR3 loop reads CASRLNRQGNYGYTF. The CDR3 nucleotides read TGTGCCAGCAGACTAAACCGACAGGGAAACTATGGCTACACCTTC.

The rearrangement joins TRBV30 to TRBJ2-7; D gene uncertain. The germline CDR1 and CDR2 sequences are GTSNPN and SVGIG (reference sequence). Trimming took off 2 bases at V and 4 bases at J, with 9 bases between the two ends. This CDR3 is built from 12 residues. The CDR3 nucleotides are TGTGCCTGGAGTCCGACATTATACGAGCAGTACTTC. Amino acid sequence: CAWSPTLYEQYF.

The chain links TRBV29-1 to TRBJ2-1, with TRBD2 matching over 8 bases. Germline V CDR1 and CDR2: SQVTM, ANQGSEA. V was clipped by 3 bases and J by 5 bases; unmatched bases: 3. The CDR3 has 13 residues. This CDR3 reads CSVDAGGNNEQFF. The CDR3 DNA follows: TGCAGCGTTGATGCGGGGGGAAACAATGAGCAGTTCTTC.

This clone was detected once. The rearrangement links TRBV13 to TRBJ1-6; 8 positions agree with TRBD1. The CDR3 extends over 16 amino acids. Germline-derived CDR1 and CDR2 are PRHDT and FYEKMQ (reference sequence). Trimming at V came to 5 bases and at J to 8 bases, leaving 11 bases not matched to a gene. The CDR3 loop is CASSTPGQGRDSPLHF. CDR3 DNA sequence: TGTGCCAGCAGCACCCCTGGACAGGGACGTGATTCACCCCTCCACTTT.

The rearrangement uses TRBV5-1 and TRBJ1-1, with D possibly TRBD1 on 6 matching bases. The CDR3 length is 12 residues. V lost 1 base to trimming and J lost 9 bases, with 10 bases between them. Germline assignment: CDR1 SGHRS and CDR2 YFSETQ. CDR3 nucleotides: TGCGCCAGCAGCTTGACGCAGGGGCAAGCTTTCTTT. This encodes CASSLTQGQAFF.

The chain joins TRBV5-8 to TRBJ2-7; 9 positions agree with TRBD1. CDR3 length: 15 residues. Germline values: CDR1 SGHTS, CDR2 YDEGEE. Trimming cost V 3 bases and J 5 bases; bases outside gene matches: 9. CDR3 in amino acids: CASSYPGTGSHEQYF. CDR3 sequence (DNA): TGTGCCAGCAGCTACCCCGGGACAGGGAGCCACGAGCAGTACTTC.

For this clone: At one of its ends the junction is not consistent with the germline gene, which may arise from a read error. This chain links TRBV7-9 with TRBJ2-7; 8 positions match TRBD1. The CDR3 extends over 15 amino acids. Germline V CDR1 and CDR2: SEHNR, FQNEAQ (reference sequence). CDR3 residues: CSSTRTGSNSYEQYF. In DNA form, the CDR3 reads TGTTCCAGCACCCGGACAGGGTCCAACTCCTACGAGCAGTACTTC.